The clone carrying this T cell receptor (beta chain) was counted once. TCRdb keeps only in-frame clones here, not all; method: immunoSEQ multiplex PCR. Among roughly 380,000 clones listed, more than 75% were seen once. The sample is drawn from a study of blood T cell repertoires in COVID-19. Overall study context: The origin of the acute and convalescent COVID-19 samples was the United States, Italy and Spain. PBMCs, B-cell-depleted T cells, or T cells were the source of the cDNA or gDNA that made up the material.

This CDR3 comprises 16 residues. Trimming stripped 0 bases from V and 0 bases from J, with 11 bases between. Germline V gene lookup returns CDR1 SGHTA and CDR2 FQGNSA. This chain joins TRBV7-2 and TRBJ2-5, with a possible D match to TRBD1 (5 bases). Material for sequencing was PBMCs or T cells enriched from blood (not recorded which). The source of this sequence is a young man who had recovered from COVID-19. Written as DNA, the CDR3 is TGTGCCAGCAGCTTAGCGGGTGCAGGGTACCAAGAGACCCAGTACTTC. Translated, it gives CASSLAGAGYQETQYF.